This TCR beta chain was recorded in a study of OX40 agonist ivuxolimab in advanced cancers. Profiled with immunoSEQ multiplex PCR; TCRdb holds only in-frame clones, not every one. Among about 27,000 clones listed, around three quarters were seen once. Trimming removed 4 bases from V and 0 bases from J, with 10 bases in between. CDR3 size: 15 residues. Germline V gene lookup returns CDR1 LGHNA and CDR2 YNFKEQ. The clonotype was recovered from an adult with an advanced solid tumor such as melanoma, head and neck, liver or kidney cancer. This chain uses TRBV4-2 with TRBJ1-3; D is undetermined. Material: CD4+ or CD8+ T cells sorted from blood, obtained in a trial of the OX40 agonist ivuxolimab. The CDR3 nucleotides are TGTGCCAGCAGCCCTGGAAGGGACTCTGGAAACACCATATATTTT. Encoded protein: CASSPGRDSGNTIYF.